Sequencing of this TCR beta chain was carried out in a study of siplizumab effects on memory and regulatory T cells. Study-level results: The study did not confirm that proliferating Tregs from siplizumab cultures were suppressive.

On this clone: Its target is unknown.

Germline lookup yields CDR1 SGHDN and CDR2 FVKESK. This CDR3 has 17 residues. Trimming took off 1 base at V and 0 bases at J, with 10 bases between the two ends. TCRdb's copy holds only in-frame clones and misses some; the assay was immunoSEQ multiplex PCR. The data hold about 100,000 clones, with around 94% observed a single time. Sequenced material: Tregs sorted from blood. This clonotype originated in a human donor in good health. The J gene is TRBJ2-6, the V gene TRBV14; D gene unclear. CDR3 nucleotide sequence: TGTGCCAGCAGCCAAGTAGGACGGAGCTCTGGGGCCAACGTCCTGACTTTC. This gives the protein CASSQVGRSSGANVLTF.